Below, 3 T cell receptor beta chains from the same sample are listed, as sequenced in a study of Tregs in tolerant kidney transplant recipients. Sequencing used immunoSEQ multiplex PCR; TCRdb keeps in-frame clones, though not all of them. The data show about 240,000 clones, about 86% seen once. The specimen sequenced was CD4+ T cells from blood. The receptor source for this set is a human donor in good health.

DNA of the CDR3: TGCGCCAGCAGCCAGTCACCGGGACAGAATCAGCCCCAGCATTTT. It specifies CASSQSPGQNQPQHF. The chain links TRBV4-1 to TRBJ1-5; 7 nucleotides line up with TRBD1. After removal of 3 bases from V and 4 bases from J, the junction contained 6 bases not matched to a gene. CDR1 MGHRA and CDR2 YSYEKL come from the germline V gene. The CDR3 consists of 15 residues.

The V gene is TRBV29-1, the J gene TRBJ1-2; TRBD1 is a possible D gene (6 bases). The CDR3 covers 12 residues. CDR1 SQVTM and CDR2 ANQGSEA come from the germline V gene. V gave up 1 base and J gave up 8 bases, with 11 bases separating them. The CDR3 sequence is CSVEGAGEGYTF. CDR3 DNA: TGCAGCGTTGAAGGGGCAGGGGAGGGCTACACCTTC.

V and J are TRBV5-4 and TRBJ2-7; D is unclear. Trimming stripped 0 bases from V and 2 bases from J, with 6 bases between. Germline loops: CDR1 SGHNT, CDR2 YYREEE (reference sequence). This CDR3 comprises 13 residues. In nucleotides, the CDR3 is TGTGCCAGCAGCTTGGGTGCCCCCTACGAGCAGTACTTC. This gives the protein CASSLGAPYEQYF.